This T cell receptor (beta chain) was sequenced for a study of blood T cell repertoires in COVID-19. This clone was observed once. V gave up 0 bases and J gave up 3 bases, with 11 bases separating them. The V gene's germline CDR1 is MNHEY and CDR2 SVGAGI. The length of the CDR3 is 15 residues. Sequencing used immunoSEQ multiplex PCR; TCRdb keeps in-frame clones, though not all of them. The sample holds some 89,000 clones, around 82% seen once. Sequenced: peripheral blood. This clonotype was sampled from a woman of 80 years or more with acute or convalescent COVID-19. The chain couples TRBV6-5 to TRBJ1-2, with D perhaps matching TRBD1 (6 bases). The CDR3 sequence is CASSYSTGPYYGYTF. As DNA, the CDR3 is TGTGCCAGCAGTTACTCTACAGGGCCGTACTATGGCTACACCTTC.